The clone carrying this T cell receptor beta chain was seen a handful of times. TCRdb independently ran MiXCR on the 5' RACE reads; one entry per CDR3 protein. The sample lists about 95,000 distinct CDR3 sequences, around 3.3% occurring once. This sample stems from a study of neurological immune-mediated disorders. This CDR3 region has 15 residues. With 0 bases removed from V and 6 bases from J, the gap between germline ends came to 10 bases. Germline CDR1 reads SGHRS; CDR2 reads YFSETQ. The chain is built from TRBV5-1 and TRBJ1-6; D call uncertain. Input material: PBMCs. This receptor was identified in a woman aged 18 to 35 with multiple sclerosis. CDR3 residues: CASSLGASVNSPLHF. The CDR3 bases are TGCGCCAGCAGCTTGGGGGCCTCCGTTAATTCACCCCTCCACTTT.